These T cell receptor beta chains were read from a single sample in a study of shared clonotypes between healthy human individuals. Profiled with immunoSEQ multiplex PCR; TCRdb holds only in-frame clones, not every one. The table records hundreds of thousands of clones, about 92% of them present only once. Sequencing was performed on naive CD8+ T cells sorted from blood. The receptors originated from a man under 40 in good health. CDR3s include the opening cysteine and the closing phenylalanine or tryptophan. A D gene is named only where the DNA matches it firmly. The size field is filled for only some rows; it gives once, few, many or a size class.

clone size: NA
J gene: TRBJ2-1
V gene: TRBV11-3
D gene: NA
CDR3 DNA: TGTGCCAGCAGCTTCATCGATAACAATGAGCAGTTCTTC
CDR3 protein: CASSFIDNNEQFF

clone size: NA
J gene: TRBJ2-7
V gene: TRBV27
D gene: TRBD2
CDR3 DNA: TGTGCCAGCAGTTCGACTAGCAGCTACGAGCAGTACTTC
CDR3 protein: CASSSTSSYEQYF

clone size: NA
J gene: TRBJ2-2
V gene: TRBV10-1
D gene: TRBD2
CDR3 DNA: TGCGCCAGCAGTAGCGGGAGGGCCTCCGGGGAGCTGTTTTTT
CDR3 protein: CASSSGRASGELFF

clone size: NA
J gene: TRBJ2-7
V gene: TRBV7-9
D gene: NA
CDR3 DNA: TGTGCCAGCAGCCTCCCGGACAGATCCTACGAGCAGTACTTC
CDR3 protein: CASSLPDRSYEQYF

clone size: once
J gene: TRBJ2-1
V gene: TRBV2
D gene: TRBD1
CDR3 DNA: TGTGCCAGCAGAGAGGGACAGGGGGATTACAATGAGCAGTTCTTC
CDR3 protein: CASREGQGDYNEQFF

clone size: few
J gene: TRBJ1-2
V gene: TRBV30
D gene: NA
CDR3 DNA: TGTGCCTGGAGTCCCTCAGGAGTCGGCTACACCTTC
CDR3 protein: CAWSPSGVGYTF

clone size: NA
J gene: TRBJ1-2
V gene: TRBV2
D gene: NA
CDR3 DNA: TGTGCCAGCAGGGAGTCTCCCCGGGTCACTACGGGAGGCTACACCTTC
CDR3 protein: CASRESPRVTTGGYTF

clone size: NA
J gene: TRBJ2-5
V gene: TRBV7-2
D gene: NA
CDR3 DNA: TGTGCCAGCAGCCTGGCGGAGGATGAGGAGACCCAGTACTTC
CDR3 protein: CASSLAEDEETQYF

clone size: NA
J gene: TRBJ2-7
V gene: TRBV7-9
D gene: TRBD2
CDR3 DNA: TGTGCCAGCAGCTTAGCGTCTAGCGGGAGATACGAGCAGTACTTC
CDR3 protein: CASSLASSGRYEQYF

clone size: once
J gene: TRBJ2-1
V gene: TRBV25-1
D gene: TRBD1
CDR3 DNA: TGTGCCAGCAGTCCAAAAACAGGGGAAAGAGACAATGAGCAGTTCTTC
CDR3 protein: CASSPKTGERDNEQFF

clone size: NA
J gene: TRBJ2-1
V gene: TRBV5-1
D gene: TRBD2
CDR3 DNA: TGCGCCAGCAGCTTGGCTCGGCTAGCGGGGGTAAATGAGCAGTTCTTC
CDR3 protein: CASSLARLAGVNEQFF

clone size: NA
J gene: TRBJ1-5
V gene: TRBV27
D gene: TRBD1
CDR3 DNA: TGTGCCAGCAGTTTCACAGGGGCTCTCCAGCCCCAGCATTTT
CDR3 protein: CASSFTGALQPQHF

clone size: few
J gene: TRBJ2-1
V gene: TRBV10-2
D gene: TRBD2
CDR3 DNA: TGCGCCAGCAGTGGACGCGAGCGGGGTTACAATGAGCAGTTCTTC
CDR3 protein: CASSGRERGYNEQFF

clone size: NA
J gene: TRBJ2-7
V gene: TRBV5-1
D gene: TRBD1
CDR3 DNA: TGCGCCAGCAGCTTGGGGACAGGATACGAGCAGTACTTC
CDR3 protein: CASSLGTGYEQYF

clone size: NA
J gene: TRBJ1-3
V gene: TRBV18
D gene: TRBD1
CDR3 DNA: TGTGCCAGCTCCCCAGGGACAGGCGCCTCTGGAAACACCATATATTTT
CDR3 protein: CASSPGTGASGNTIYF

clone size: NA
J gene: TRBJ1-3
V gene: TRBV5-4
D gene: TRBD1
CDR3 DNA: TGTGCCAGCAGCCTGACAGGGACTGGAAACACCATATATTTT
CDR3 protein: CASSLTGTGNTIYF

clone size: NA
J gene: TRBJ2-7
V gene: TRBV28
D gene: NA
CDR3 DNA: TGTGCCAGCAGCCGCCAGGGGCTAGCGGCCTCCTACGAGCAGTACTTC
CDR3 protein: CASSRQGLAASYEQYF

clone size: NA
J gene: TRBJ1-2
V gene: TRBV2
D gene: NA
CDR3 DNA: TGTGCCAGCAGTGGTTCGAGGACCTATGGCTACACCTTC
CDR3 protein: CASSGSRTYGYTF

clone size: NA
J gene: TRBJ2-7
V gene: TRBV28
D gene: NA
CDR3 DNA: TGTGCCAGCAGCCAATCCCCGCCCCTAGACAGGACTTACGAGCAGTACTTC
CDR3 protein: CASSQSPPLDRTYEQYF

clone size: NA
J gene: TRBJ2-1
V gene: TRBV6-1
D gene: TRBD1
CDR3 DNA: TGTGCCAGCAGTGAATGGACAGGGGGCATCTATGAGCAGTTCTTC
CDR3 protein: CASSEWTGGIYEQFF